The 8 T cell receptor beta chains below come from one sample, sequenced in a study of blood T cell repertoires in COVID-19. Clones were sequenced by immunoSEQ multiplex PCR, and TCRdb holds only the in-frame ones, with some missing. The sample includes under 300,000 clones, 70% to 90% of them seen just once. The sequencing input was peripheral blood. Every receptor here comes from a woman between 65 and 79 years old with active or convalescent COVID-19.

This clone was found a few times. V usage is TRBV7-6 and J usage is TRBJ2-3, with 10 nucleotides matching TRBD2. The CDR3 extends over 16 amino acids. Germline-derived CDR1 and CDR2 are SGHVS and FNYEAQ. Losses at the gene ends were 5 bases for V and 3 bases for J; bases not matched to a gene: 8. CDR3 in amino acids: CASSLSGGHLTDTQYF. CDR3 nucleotide sequence: TGTGCCAGCAGCCTTAGCGGGGGGCATTTAACAGATACGCAGTATTTT.

The V and J genes are TRBV19 and TRBJ2-6; no clear D gene. The germline V gene encodes CDR1 LNHDA and CDR2 SQIVND (reference sequence). Trimming cost V 7 bases and J 5 bases, with 15 bases left between them. This CDR3 has 15 residues. The CDR3: CASTESLVRANVLTF. The CDR3, as DNA: TGTGCCAGTACCGAGTCCCTCGTCCGGGCCAACGTCCTGACTTTC.

This sequence joins TRBV5-4 and TRBJ2-3; weak D call: TRBD1 (6 bases). V was trimmed by 5 bases and J by 2 bases, leaving 15 bases between them. CDR1 SGHNT and CDR2 YYREEE come from the germline V gene (reference sequence). This CDR3 contains 15 residues. CDR3: CASRQTQGPTDTQYF. As DNA, the CDR3 is TGTGCCAGCAGACAAACCCAGGGGCCCACAGATACGCAGTATTTT.

V is TRBV9 and J is TRBJ2-7; 10 nucleotides match TRBD2. CDR1 and CDR2 (germline): SGDLS, YYNGEE. The CDR3 extends over 15 amino acids. V dropped 3 bases and J dropped 5; count of bases not matched to a gene: 8. The CDR3 coding sequence is TGTGCCAGCAGCGGACTGGGACTAGCGCTTGACGAGCAGTACTTC. This encodes CASSGLGLALDEQYF.

J is TRBJ2-7 and V is TRBV29-1, with TRBD1 identical over 7 bases. The V and J ends lost 6 bases and 1 base, in that order; junction bases with no gene match: 6. CDR1 SQVTM and CDR2 ANQGSEA come from the germline V gene. This CDR3 comprises 13 residues. In nucleotides, the CDR3 is TGCAGCGTGGGGACAGCGCCTTCCTACGAGCAGTACTTC. This gives the protein CSVGTAPSYEQYF.

The chain recombines TRBV5-8 with TRBJ1-2; D is uncertain. Germline assignment: CDR1 SGHTS and CDR2 YDEGEE. This CDR3 comprises 16 residues. V was pared by 3 bases and J by 4 bases, with 19 bases between. DNA for the CDR3: TGTGCCAGCAGCTCTGGGGTAATATGGCGGGTCTATGGCTACACCTTC. As protein: CASSSGVIWRVYGYTF. The whole variable domain, filled in from reference TRBV5-8 and TRBJ1-2, reads EAGVTQSPTHLIKTRGQQATLRCSPISGHTSVYWYQQALGLGLQFLLWYDEGEERNRGNFPPRFSGRQFPNYSSELNVNALELEDSALYLCASSSGVIWRVYGYTFGSGTRLTVV.

The chain is built from TRBV7-2 and TRBJ2-7; 7 bases fit TRBD1. CDR1 is SGHTA, CDR2 FQGNSA, per germline. This CDR3 is 14 amino acids long. Unmatched junction bases numbered 6, after V lost 4 bases and J lost 3 bases. CDR3 in amino acids: CASSSLDRVYEQYF. DNA for the CDR3: TGTGCCAGCAGCTCCCTTGACAGGGTCTACGAGCAGTACTTC.

This clone turned up a few times. J is TRBJ2-7 and V is TRBV7-2, with D perhaps TRBD1 (5 bases). From germline, CDR1 is SGHTA and CDR2 FQGNSA. V was clipped by 1 base and J by 2 bases, with 12 bases between them. The length of the CDR3 is 15 residues. Written as DNA, the CDR3 is TGTGCCAGCAGCTTAGATCCAGGGCTCACCTACGAGCAGTACTTC. This translates into CASSLDPGLTYEQYF.